The entry that follows covers one TCR beta chain sequence. No antigen is known for it. The data were obtained in a study of vaccination effects on CD4 cells after COVID-19. For the study at large: Samples were taken post-vaccine, and their median timing was 72 days after the second dose. Study-level findings and limits: Marked clonal contraction was seen late after vaccination (in both infection- and vaccine-induced clones).

The culture ran for about eleven days before CD4+ T cells were isolated. Each participant was administered two doses of either the BNT162b2 or the mRNA-1273 vaccine. Neither prior SARS-CoV-2 infection nor positive nucleocapsid antibodies were present in the vaccine recipients. Half-medium exchanges with IL-2 medium took place on days 3 and 7. The data were produced by immunoSEQ multiplex PCR, yet TCRdb's version contains in-frame clones alone and is incomplete. Among about 40,000 clones listed, about 67% were seen once. CDR3 length: 16 residues. Germline V gives CDR1 LNHDA, CDR2 SQIVND (reference sequence). The ends were cut back, 4 bases at V and 1 base at J, with 16 bases in the middle.

The chain employs TRBV19 and TRBJ1-2, with D perhaps TRBD1 (6 bases). The source is a human donor who received a COVID-19 vaccine. Here the sequenced sample was CD4+ T cells from PBMCs cultured without peptide, taken after COVID-19 vaccination. The CDR3, as DNA: TGTGCCAGTAGTACCAGAACAGGAGGGGGTAACTATGGCTACACCTTC. It specifies CASSTRTGGGNYGYTF.